This TCR beta chain was recovered during a study of blood T cell repertoires in COVID-19. The CDR3 consists of 12 residues. Looked up from germline, CDR1 is KGHSH and CDR2 is LQKENI. The ends were cut back, 2 bases at V and 5 bases at J, with 6 bases in the middle. Measured with immunoSEQ multiplex PCR; TCRdb has only the in-frame clones, and not every one. The data contain roughly 140,000 clones, approximately 86% of them singletons. The chain recombines TRBV18 with TRBJ1-2, with no clear D. Sequenced input: peripheral blood. This receptor was identified in a woman aged 55-70 years with active or convalescent COVID-19. The CDR3 region has the DNA TGTGCCAGCTCACCATCCACTTATGGCTACACCTTC. It codes for CASSPSTYGYTF.